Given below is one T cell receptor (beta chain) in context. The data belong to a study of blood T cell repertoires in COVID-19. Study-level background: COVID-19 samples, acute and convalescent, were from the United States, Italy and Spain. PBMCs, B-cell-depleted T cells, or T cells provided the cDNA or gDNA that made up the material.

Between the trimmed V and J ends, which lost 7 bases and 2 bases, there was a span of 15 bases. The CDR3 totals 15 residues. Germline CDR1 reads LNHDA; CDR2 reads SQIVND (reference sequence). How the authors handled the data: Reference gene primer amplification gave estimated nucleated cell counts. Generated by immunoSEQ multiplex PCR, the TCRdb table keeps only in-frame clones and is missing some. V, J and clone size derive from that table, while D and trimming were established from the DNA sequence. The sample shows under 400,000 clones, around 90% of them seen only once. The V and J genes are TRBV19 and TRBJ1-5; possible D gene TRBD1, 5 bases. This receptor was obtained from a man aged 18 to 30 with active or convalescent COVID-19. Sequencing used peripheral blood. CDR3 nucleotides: TGTGCCAGTATGGGGGGTACAAGGGGCAATCAGCCCCAGCATTTT. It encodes CASMGGTRGNQPQHF. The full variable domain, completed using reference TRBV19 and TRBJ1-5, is DGGITQSPKYLFRKEGQNVTLSCEQNLNHDAMYWYRQDPGQGLRLIYYSQIVNDFQKGDIAEGYSVSREKKESFPLTVTSAQKNPTAFYLCASMGGTRGNQPQHFGDGTRLSIL.